These T cell receptor beta chains were read from a single sample in a study of breast tumors, draining lymph nodes, adjacent tissues. TCRdb fed the multiplex PCR reads into MiXCR, producing one record per CDR3 protein. The table shows 150,000 to 200,000 distinct CDR3 sequences, with around 33% occurring only once. Specimen: axillary lymph node tissue. These receptor sequences come from a female donor with breast cancer. Some clones in this sample may be carry-over from other donors' samples. Both conserved end residues are part of each CDR3. D genes are given only for firm matches. A row's size may be missing; if present it is once, few, many or a size class.

TRBJ1-1 - - TRBV18 TGTGCCAGCTCCACCGGGGTGAACACTGAAGCTTTCTTT CASSTGVNTEAFF
TRBJ1-4 TRBD1 many TRBV5-1 TGCGCCAGCAGCCTTTCTCCTGACAGGGGGGTGCGGGAAAAACTGTTTTTT CASSLSPDRGVREKLFF
TRBJ2-5 - - TRBV11-2 TGTGCCGGCAGCTTTCACGAGGGGACCCAGTACTTC CAGSFHEGTQYF
TRBJ2-1 TRBD2 - TRBV20-1 TGCAGTGCCCCGTGGCTAGCGGGAGTCAATGAGCAGTTCTTC CSAPWLAGVNEQFF
TRBJ2-5 TRBD2 few TRBV5-6 TGTGCCAGCAGTTATGGGACGCCAGCGGGGAGATCCCAAGAGACCCAGTACTTC CASSYGTPAGRSQETQYF
TRBJ2-7 - many TRBV27 TGTGCCACGGGGACACCACGGATCTACGAGCAGTACTTC CATGTPRIYEQYF
TRBJ2-1 TRBD1 many TRBV24-1 TGTGCCACCAGTGGGACAGGGAAGGCCTACAATGAGCAGTTCTTC CATSGTGKAYNEQFF
TRBJ2-3 - - TRBV24-1 TGTGCCACCAGTGATTTAGGAGATACGCAGTATTTT CATSDLGDTQYF
TRBJ2-1 TRBD1 - TRBV19 TGTGCCAGTAGGGTCACCGGGACAGGGGGCTATGGCTACAATGAGCAGTTCTTC CASRVTGTGGYGYNEQFF
TRBJ2-2 TRBD1 many TRBV11-3 TGTGCCAGCAGCTCGACCCGGGACAGAGCGAACACCGGGGAGCTGTTTTTT CASSSTRDRANTGELFF
TRBJ2-7 - many TRBV24-1 TGTGCCACCGCGGACCCAGCGGAGGGCTACGAGCAGTACTTC CATADPAEGYEQYF
TRBJ1-5 TRBD1 many TRBV7-6 TGTGCCAGCAGCTTAGCTGTGGGACAGGAGGACAATCAGCCCCAGCATTTT CASSLAVGQEDNQPQHF
TRBJ1-4 TRBD1 - TRBV20-1 TGCAGTGCTAGAGATTTGGACAGGGGGGCAACTAATGAAAAACTGTTTTTT CSARDLDRGATNEKLFF
TRBJ1-1 TRBD1 - TRBV7-8 TGTGCCAGCAGCTTAGACGGACAGGGGGCACGTTTGGCTTTCTTT CASSLDGQGARLAFF